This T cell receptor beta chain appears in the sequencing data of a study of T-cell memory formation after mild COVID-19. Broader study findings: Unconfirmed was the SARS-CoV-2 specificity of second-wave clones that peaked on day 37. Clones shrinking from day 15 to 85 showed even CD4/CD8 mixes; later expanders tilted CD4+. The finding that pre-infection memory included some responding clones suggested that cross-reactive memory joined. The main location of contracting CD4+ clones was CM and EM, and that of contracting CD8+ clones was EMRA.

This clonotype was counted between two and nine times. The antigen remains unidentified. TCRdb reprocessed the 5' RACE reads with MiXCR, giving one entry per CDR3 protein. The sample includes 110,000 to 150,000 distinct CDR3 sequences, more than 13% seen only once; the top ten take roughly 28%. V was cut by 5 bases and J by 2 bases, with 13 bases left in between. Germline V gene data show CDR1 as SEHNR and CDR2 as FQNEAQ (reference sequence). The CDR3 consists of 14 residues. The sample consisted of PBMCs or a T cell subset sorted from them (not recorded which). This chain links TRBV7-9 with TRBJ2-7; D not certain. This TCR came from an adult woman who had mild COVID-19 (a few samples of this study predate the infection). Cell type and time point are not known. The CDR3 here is CASSPQGYPYEQYF. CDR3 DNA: TGTGCCAGCAGCCCTCAAGGGTATCCCTACGAGCAGTACTTC.